A selection of T cell receptor beta chains follows, all from one sample in a study of cytomegalovirus exposure and HLA in healthy donors. Method: immunoSEQ multiplex PCR; TCRdb's copy keeps in-frame clones and lacks some. The sample lists around 180,000 clones; more than 80% were seen once. What was sequenced was PBMCs. The receptors come from a male donor in good health and CMV-seronegative. CDR3s include the opening cysteine and the closing phenylalanine or tryptophan. D genes are given only for firm matches. Where a row states a size, it is once, few, many or the class of an expanded clone; other rows omit it.

>TRBD2|TRBJ2-7|-|TRBV7-8
TGTGCCAGCAGTCCTCCGGGACTAGCGGGAGTGCGGACCTACGAGCAGTACTTC
CASSPPGLAGVRTYEQYF
>-|TRBJ2-3|-|TRBV5-6
TGTGCCAGCAGCTTGACCCCCATCGGGCAGTATTTT
CASSLTPIGQYF
>TRBD1|TRBJ1-1|once|TRBV5-1
TGCGCCAGCAGCTGGACAGGGGGCGCCGGAACTGAAGCTTTCTTT
CASSWTGGAGTEAFF
>TRBD1|TRBJ1-2|-|TRBV6-5
TGTGCCAGCAGTGACAGGGATGGCTACCCCTTC
CASSDRDGYPF
>TRBD1|TRBJ1-2|-|TRBV7-9
TGTGCCAGCAGCTTATACGACAGGGACGACTATGGCTACACCTTC
CASSLYDRDDYGYTF
>TRBD2|TRBJ2-3|-|TRBV27
TGTGCCAGCAGTGTACTAGCGGGAGGCCACACAGATACGCAGTATTTT
CASSVLAGGHTDTQYF
>-|TRBJ1-4|-|TRBV10-3
TGTGCCATCAGTGAGTCCGAAAGAGGGGAGGACGAAAAACTGTTTTTT
CAISESERGEDEKLFF
>-|TRBJ1-1|few|TRBV5-1
TGCGCCAGCAGCTTGGATCAGGGGAACACTGAAGCTTTCTTT
CASSLDQGNTEAFF
>TRBD1|TRBJ2-5|-|TRBV7-2
TGTGCCAGCAGCTTAGCTGGGCAGGGGGCGAGGGAGACCCAGTACTTC
CASSLAGQGARETQYF
>-|TRBJ2-5|-|TRBV4-1
TGCGCCAGCAGCCAAGAAACAGGGCGAGAGACCCAGTACTTC
CASSQETGRETQYF
>-|TRBJ2-5|-|TRBV29-1
TGCAGCGTCTCACCTTATACAGGGATAGAGACCCAGTACTTC
CSVSPYTGIETQYF
>-|TRBJ2-1|-|TRBV7-6
TGTGCCAGCATGGGACGTGGGGGCGGTGAGCAGTTCTTC
CASMGRGGGEQFF
>-|TRBJ1-1|-|TRBV27
TGTGCCAGCAGTTTAACCGGGAACACTGAAGCTTTCTTT
CASSLTGNTEAFF
>TRBD2|TRBJ2-1|-|TRBV7-3
TGTGCCAGCAGTCGACGCCCCCTAGGACTCGGGAGGTACAATGAGCAGTTCTTC
CASSRRPLGLGRYNEQFF
>TRBD2|TRBJ2-3|-|TRBV18
TGTGCCAGCTCACCCTCCGTCGGGGGGACAGATACGCAGTATTTT
CASSPSVGGTDTQYF
>-|TRBJ1-1|-|TRBV6-1
TGTGCCAGCAGAACAGGGTGGAGGAACACTGAAGCTTTCTTT
CASRTGWRNTEAFF
>-|TRBJ2-3|few|TRBV29-1
TGCAGCGTTGAAGGAGCGGAGACCACAGATACGCAGTATTTT
CSVEGAETTDTQYF
>TRBD1|TRBJ1-2|-|TRBV4-1
TGCGCCAGCAGCCAAGATAAAGGGGGCTGGGGCTATGGCTACACCTTC
CASSQDKGGWGYGYTF
>-|TRBJ1-1|-|TRBV5-1
TGCGCCAGCAGCTCACAGGTGAACACTGAAGCTTTCTTT
CASSSQVNTEAFF
>-|TRBJ2-3|-|TRBV28
TGTGCCAGCAGCCTGACTTTGACGGGCACAGATACGCAGTATTTT
CASSLTLTGTDTQYF
>-|TRBJ2-7|-|TRBV29-1
TGCAGCGTTGGGGTGGGGCGGACCCCCTACGAGCAGTACTTC
CSVGVGRTPYEQYF
>-|TRBJ2-6|-|TRBV5-1
TGCGCCAGCAGCTTAGCCCCGGTCGCCTCTGGGGCCAACGTCCTGACTTTC
CASSLAPVASGANVLTF
>-|TRBJ2-3|-|TRBV5-1
TGCGCCAGCAGCTTGGCGGCAGCGGCCACAGATACGCAGTATTTT
CASSLAAAATDTQYF
>-|TRBJ2-7|-|TRBV11-2
TGTGCCACGACGACAAGGGGGAGACACGAGCAGTACTTC
CATTTRGRHEQYF
>TRBD1|TRBJ2-7|-|TRBV9
TGTGCCAGCAGCGTAGCGGTTGGGACAGGGATAAACGAGCAGTACTTC
CASSVAVGTGINEQYF
>TRBD1|TRBJ2-7|-|TRBV7-9
TGTGCCAGCAGCATCCCGGGACAGGGGACCCACGAGCAGTACTTC
CASSIPGQGTHEQYF
>-|TRBJ1-2|-|TRBV11-2
TGTGCCAGCAGCTTAGAGCGCAGGGGCCCGTATGGCTACACCTTC
CASSLERRGPYGYTF
>TRBD2|TRBJ2-1|-|TRBV12-5
TGTGCTAGTGCTACGGGGGGGTCAATAGTTTCCAATGAGCAGTTCTTC
CASATGGSIVSNEQFF